The clone carrying this TCR beta chain has a count of ten or more. The record originates from a study of blood T cell repertoires in COVID-19. Study-wide background: Spain, Italy and the United States supplied samples that represented acute and convalescent COVID-19. The analysed material was cDNA or gDNA that came from T cells, B-cell-depleted T cells, or PBMCs.

The protocol was immunoSEQ multiplex PCR, while the TCRdb copy is restricted to in-frame clones and leaves out a portion. The sample carries 200,000 to 250,000 clones, roughly 81% recorded once. Germline CDR1 reads MRHNA; CDR2 reads SNTAGT. Deletions cut 5 bases from V and 7 bases from J, with 14 bases between. There are 14 residues in the CDR3. Sample: peripheral blood. V is TRBV6-4 and J is TRBJ2-2, with D possibly TRBD1 on 6 matching bases. The receptor's source is a woman in her fifties or sixties with active or convalescent COVID-19. CDR3 sequence: CASSTGPENGELFF. Here the CDR3 DNA reads TGTGCCAGCAGTACAGGGCCGGAAAACGGGGAGCTGTTTTTT.